The rows below give T cell receptor beta chains drawn from one sample of a study of blood T cell repertoires in COVID-19. Repertoires were generated with immunoSEQ multiplex PCR, while TCRdb's copy carries only in-frame clones and drops some. The sample lists tens of thousands of clones, approximately 80% occurring once. Sequenced input: peripheral blood. The receptors were gathered from a human donor with active or convalescent COVID-19. The donor label of this sample is uncertain. CDR3s leave out the opening cysteine and the closing phenylalanine or tryptophan. D genes are given only for firm matches.

D gene: TRBD1
V gene: TRBV11-2
CDR3 protein: ASSLDRGTGTETQY

D gene: TRBD2
V gene: TRBV4-3
CDR3 protein: ASSQGGLGSYEQY

D gene: -
V gene: TRBV5-1
CDR3 protein: ASSPEAVRGDNEQF

D gene: -
V gene: TRBV6-5
CDR3 protein: ASSSPQGPTDTQY

D gene: TRBD1
V gene: TRBV10-3
CDR3 protein: AISGGQGAQYEQY

D gene: -
V gene: TRBV7-8
CDR3 protein: ASSPQDDEQY

D gene: -
V gene: TRBV21-1
CDR3 protein: ASSRPGLAGAYEQF

D gene: -
V gene: TRBV19
CDR3 protein: ASSLGGRGEQY

D gene: -
V gene: TRBV9
CDR3 protein: ASSAWGGGSYEQY

D gene: TRBD1
V gene: TRBV7-6
CDR3 protein: ASSRDSHYEQY

D gene: -
V gene: TRBV19
CDR3 protein: ASSIPRRNYGYT

D gene: TRBD2
V gene: TRBV7-9
CDR3 protein: ASSVLAGLETQY

D gene: TRBD2
V gene: TRBV6-5
CDR3 protein: ASREGLAVKETQY

D gene: TRBD2
V gene: TRBV6-1
CDR3 protein: ASSEHSGSGRDTQY

D gene: -
V gene: TRBV30
CDR3 protein: AWSVVGAGQPQH

D gene: TRBD1
V gene: TRBV28
CDR3 protein: ASSLRGQGADTQY

D gene: -
V gene: TRBV7-2
CDR3 protein: ASSLQDQETQY

D gene: TRBD2
V gene: TRBV10-3
CDR3 protein: AISELAGVETDTQY

D gene: -
V gene: TRBV6-2/TRBV6-3
CDR3 protein: ASSYGGIYGYT

D gene: -
V gene: TRBV28
CDR3 protein: ASSAGIGYNSPLH

D gene: TRBD2
V gene: TRBV3-1/TRBV3-2
CDR3 protein: ASSPRWGGLVSGELF

D gene: -
V gene: TRBV7-9
CDR3 protein: ASSLDGLTTDTQY

D gene: TRBD1
V gene: TRBV5-5
CDR3 protein: ASSLHPGQGSNQPQH

D gene: TRBD1
V gene: TRBV4-1
CDR3 protein: ASSPQGSGQGTGELF

D gene: TRBD1
V gene: TRBV27
CDR3 protein: ASRARGNEKLF

D gene: -
V gene: TRBV30
CDR3 protein: AWSRGPGNQPQH

D gene: TRBD2
V gene: TRBV3-1/TRBV3-2
CDR3 protein: ASSPVAGGLH

D gene: -
V gene: TRBV19
CDR3 protein: ASSIKGDTTNEQY

D gene: -
V gene: TRBV5-1
CDR3 protein: ASSLGLAGGELF

D gene: TRBD2
V gene: TRBV6-1
CDR3 protein: ASSDWRGGTVEQF

D gene: TRBD2
V gene: TRBV7-3
CDR3 protein: ASSSGLAGVSDTQY

D gene: -
V gene: TRBV19
CDR3 protein: ASKEAGLVRNSPLH

D gene: TRBD1
V gene: TRBV10-3
CDR3 protein: AIAAGTGEGYT

D gene: TRBD1
V gene: TRBV7-9
CDR3 protein: ASSMTGYNTGELF

D gene: TRBD2
V gene: TRBV4-1
CDR3 protein: APSRPGGGPGELF

D gene: -
V gene: TRBV19
CDR3 protein: ASSTFQGQF

D gene: TRBD2
V gene: TRBV6-4
CDR3 protein: ATRRGATTYNEQF

D gene: TRBD2
V gene: TRBV6-2/TRBV6-3
CDR3 protein: ASSLSGTYNEQF

D gene: -
V gene: TRBV30
CDR3 protein: AWSLLRSQGNTIY

D gene: TRBD1
V gene: TRBV7-2
CDR3 protein: ASSLATGNYGYT

D gene: TRBD2
V gene: TRBV6-2/TRBV6-3
CDR3 protein: ASSYLPSGSGTDTQY

D gene: TRBD1
V gene: TRBV3-1/TRBV3-2
CDR3 protein: ASSTTGGGDSPLH

D gene: -
V gene: TRBV3-1/TRBV3-2
CDR3 protein: ASNREGEKLF

D gene: -
V gene: TRBV5-6
CDR3 protein: ASSLEGINQPQH

D gene: TRBD1
V gene: TRBV19
CDR3 protein: ATGTAYNEQF

D gene: TRBD2
V gene: TRBV9
CDR3 protein: ASSSPRASGVQYYNEQF

D gene: TRBD1
V gene: TRBV19
CDR3 protein: ASSASPGTGGYEQY

D gene: -
V gene: TRBV7-3
CDR3 protein: ASGAGPPTDTQY

D gene: -
V gene: TRBV10-3
CDR3 protein: AIKASGTHSYEQY

D gene: TRBD1
V gene: TRBV7-2
CDR3 protein: ASSLEGTGGGNQPQH

D gene: TRBD2
V gene: TRBV30
CDR3 protein: AWDGTSGSRYNEQF

D gene: -
V gene: TRBV5-6
CDR3 protein: ASSLAFDRNIQY

D gene: -
V gene: TRBV10-3
CDR3 protein: AIGTLGGNSPLH

D gene: TRBD1
V gene: TRBV5-4
CDR3 protein: ASSRTGTWYGYT

D gene: TRBD1
V gene: TRBV18
CDR3 protein: ASSPRDRGEQF

D gene: -
V gene: TRBV23-1
CDR3 protein: ASVSGNPTYEQY

D gene: TRBD1
V gene: TRBV6-5
CDR3 protein: ASRATGPPNYGYT

D gene: -
V gene: TRBV14
CDR3 protein: ASSQVGGSYEQY